A selection of T cell receptor beta chains follows, all from one sample in a study of molecular identifiers for immune sequencing clone quantification. TCRdb reprocessed the PCR reads via MiXCR and lists one record per CDR3 protein. Of a few hundred thousand distinct CDR3 sequences listed, about 26% are singletons. Sequencing was done on a sample of naive CD8+ T cells from blood, with Jurkat cell RNA spiked in. The source of these receptors is a human donor in good health. Some libraries in this study had Jurkat cell RNA spiked in. Both conserved end residues are part of each CDR3. The D gene is left open where the match is weak. Size values are once, few and many counts, or a class for expanded clones, and some rows have none.

len: 16
j_gene: TRBJ1-5
abundance: few
d_gene: .
v_gene: TRBV4-3
CDR3aa: CASSQDTGRGRQPQHF
CDR3nt: TGCGCCAGCAGCCAAGATACGGGACGGGGGCGTCAGCCCCAGCATTTT

len: 14
j_gene: TRBJ2-3
abundance: many
d_gene: .
v_gene: TRBV4-1
CDR3aa: CASSQDGVLDTQYF
CDR3nt: TGCGCCAGCAGCCAAGATGGAGTACTAGATACGCAGTATTTT

len: 14
j_gene: TRBJ1-3
abundance: many
d_gene: .
v_gene: TRBV5-6
CDR3aa: CASSLGSSGNTIYF
CDR3nt: TGTGCCAGCAGCTTGGGGAGCTCTGGAAACACCATATATTTT

len: 16
j_gene: TRBJ1-5
abundance: .
d_gene: .
v_gene: TRBV15
CDR3aa: CATSRDKGLRNQPQHF
CDR3nt: TGTGCCACCAGCAGAGATAAGGGGTTGCGCAATCAGCCCCAGCATTTT

len: 14
j_gene: TRBJ2-1
abundance: .
d_gene: .
v_gene: TRBV28
CDR3aa: CASSPAREYNEQFF
CDR3nt: TGTGCCAGCAGTCCGGCCCGGGAGTACAATGAGCAGTTCTTC

len: 14
j_gene: TRBJ2-2
abundance: .
d_gene: .
v_gene: TRBV30
CDR3aa: CAWSIVVSAGELFF
CDR3nt: TGTGCCTGGAGTATAGTGGTTTCGGCCGGGGAGCTGTTTTTT

len: 15
j_gene: TRBJ1-5
abundance: many
d_gene: TRBD1
v_gene: TRBV7-2
CDR3aa: CASSSGTGGNQPQHF
CDR3nt: TGTGCCAGCAGCTCTGGGACAGGGGGCAATCAGCCCCAGCATTTT

len: 15
j_gene: TRBJ2-7
abundance: many
d_gene: TRBD1
v_gene: TRBV13
CDR3aa: CASSSAGTGPSEQYF
CDR3nt: TGTGCCAGCAGCTCCGCCGGGACAGGTCCAAGTGAGCAGTACTTC

len: 15
j_gene: TRBJ1-5
abundance: .
d_gene: .
v_gene: TRBV7-8
CDR3aa: CASSTRPGSNQPQHF
CDR3nt: TGTGCCAGCAGCACCCGGCCAGGGAGCAATCAGCCCCAGCATTTT

len: 15
j_gene: TRBJ2-3
abundance: .
d_gene: .
v_gene: TRBV19
CDR3aa: CASSISDARPDTQYF
CDR3nt: TGTGCCAGTAGTATATCTGACGCCAGGCCGGATACGCAGTATTTT

len: 12
j_gene: TRBJ2-3
abundance: few
d_gene: TRBD2
v_gene: TRBV29-1
CDR3aa: CSVLAGKGTQYF
CDR3nt: TGCAGCGTACTAGCGGGAAAGGGTACGCAGTATTTT

len: 16
j_gene: TRBJ1-4
abundance: .
d_gene: TRBD1
v_gene: TRBV20-1
CDR3aa: CSAAEPDRGTNEKLFF
CDR3nt: TGCAGTGCTGCCGAACCTGACAGGGGGACTAATGAAAAACTGTTTTTT

len: 17
j_gene: TRBJ2-1
abundance: few
d_gene: .
v_gene: TRBV7-9
CDR3aa: CASSSRIGGNQADEQFF
CDR3nt: TGTGCCAGCAGCTCCCGAATCGGCGGGAACCAGGCCGATGAGCAGTTCTTC

len: 16
j_gene: TRBJ2-5
abundance: many
d_gene: TRBD2
v_gene: TRBV5-1
CDR3aa: CASSPWLAGDQETQYF
CDR3nt: TGCGCCAGCAGCCCCTGGCTAGCGGGGGACCAAGAGACCCAGTACTTC

len: 15
j_gene: TRBJ1-4
abundance: .
d_gene: .
v_gene: TRBV20-1
CDR3aa: CSARPPGAGLEKLFF
CDR3nt: TGCAGTGCTAGACCCCCCGGGGCCGGTTTGGAAAAACTGTTTTTT

len: 14
j_gene: TRBJ2-3
abundance: .
d_gene: .
v_gene: TRBV7-8
CDR3aa: CAGSLPSSTDTQYF
CDR3nt: TGTGCCGGCAGCTTACCCAGTAGCACAGATACGCAGTATTTT

len: 17
j_gene: TRBJ2-2
abundance: few
d_gene: .
v_gene: TRBV25-1
CDR3aa: CASSKPPGVGGTGELFF
CDR3nt: TGTGCCAGCAGTAAACCCCCAGGGGTCGGGGGCACCGGGGAGCTGTTTTTT

len: 21
j_gene: TRBJ2-5
abundance: .
d_gene: TRBD2
v_gene: TRBV5-1
CDR3aa: CASSLVTGTSDDVGTRETQYF
CDR3nt: TGCGCCAGCAGCTTGGTAACCGGGACTAGCGATGACGTGGGGACAAGGGAGACCCAGTACTTC

len: 13
j_gene: TRBJ1-6
abundance: few
d_gene: .
v_gene: TRBV2
CDR3aa: CASFGGSRTPLHF
CDR3nt: TGTGCCAGCTTCGGGGGATCTCGTACACCCCTCCACTTT

len: 15
j_gene: TRBJ2-3
abundance: few
d_gene: TRBD2
v_gene: TRBV7-6
CDR3aa: CASSSSGGPGDTQYF
CDR3nt: TGTGCCAGCAGCTCGAGCGGGGGGCCGGGTGATACGCAGTATTTT

len: 17
j_gene: TRBJ2-3
abundance: few
d_gene: .
v_gene: TRBV15
CDR3aa: CATSGFGASAATDTQYF
CDR3nt: TGTGCCACCAGCGGATTCGGGGCTAGCGCCGCTACAGATACGCAGTATTTT

len: 13
j_gene: TRBJ1-2
abundance: .
d_gene: .
v_gene: TRBV19
CDR3aa: CASSSSPYDGHTF
CDR3nt: TGTGCCAGTAGTAGTAGCCCTTACGATGGCCACACCTTC

len: 12
j_gene: TRBJ2-6
abundance: many
d_gene: .
v_gene: TRBV2
CDR3aa: CASISGANVLTF
CDR3nt: TGTGCCAGCATTTCCGGGGCCAACGTCCTGACTTTC

len: 19
j_gene: TRBJ2-7
abundance: .
d_gene: .
v_gene: TRBV27
CDR3aa: CASSLYPPVSGRITYEQYF
CDR3nt: TGTGCCAGCAGTTTATATCCCCCGGTTTCGGGTAGAATTACCTACGAGCAGTACTTC

len: 15
j_gene: TRBJ1-1
abundance: .
d_gene: TRBD1
v_gene: TRBV20-1
CDR3aa: CSARGGGQGVTEAFF
CDR3nt: TGCAGTGCTAGAGGTGGAGGGCAGGGGGTGACTGAAGCTTTCTTT

len: 15
j_gene: TRBJ1-5
abundance: many
d_gene: .
v_gene: TRBV9
CDR3aa: CASSEDGISNQPQHF
CDR3nt: TGTGCCAGCAGCGAGGACGGGATTAGCAATCAGCCCCAGCATTTT

len: 15
j_gene: TRBJ1-1
abundance: many
d_gene: .
v_gene: TRBV6-2/TRBV6-3
CDR3aa: CASRQTRGSNTEAFF
CDR3nt: TGTGCCAGCAGGCAGACAAGGGGATCGAACACTGAAGCTTTCTTT

len: 12
j_gene: TRBJ2-7
abundance: .
d_gene: .
v_gene: TRBV6-2/TRBV6-3
CDR3aa: CACSYSSSEQYF
CDR3nt: TGTGCCTGCAGTTACTCGTCGAGCGAGCAGTACTTC

len: 13
j_gene: TRBJ2-5
abundance: .
d_gene: .
v_gene: TRBV6-2/TRBV6-3
CDR3aa: CASLTPGTETQYF
CDR3nt: TGTGCCAGCTTAACCCCGGGCACCGAGACCCAGTACTTC

len: 16
j_gene: TRBJ1-3
abundance: few
d_gene: .
v_gene: TRBV7-8
CDR3aa: CASSLFSTSSGNTIYF
CDR3nt: TGTGCCAGCAGCTTATTCTCCACCAGCTCTGGAAACACCATATATTTT

len: 17
j_gene: TRBJ2-5
abundance: .
d_gene: TRBD2
v_gene: TRBV4-1
CDR3aa: CASSQDWASGGQETQYF
CDR3nt: TGCGCCAGCAGCCAAGATTGGGCTAGCGGGGGACAAGAGACCCAGTACTTC

len: 15
j_gene: TRBJ2-5
abundance: few
d_gene: TRBD2
v_gene: TRBV5-1
CDR3aa: CASSLGGGALETQYF
CDR3nt: TGCGCCAGCAGCTTGGGCGGGGGGGCCCTTGAGACCCAGTACTTC

len: 15
j_gene: TRBJ1-4
abundance: few
d_gene: TRBD1
v_gene: TRBV12-3/TRBV12-4
CDR3aa: CASIQGLATNEKLFF
CDR3nt: TGTGCCAGCATACAGGGGTTAGCAACTAATGAAAAACTGTTTTTT

len: 16
j_gene: TRBJ1-4
abundance: few
d_gene: .
v_gene: TRBV9
CDR3aa: CASSVGAQATNEKLFF
CDR3nt: TGTGCCAGCAGCGTAGGGGCGCAGGCAACTAATGAAAAACTGTTTTTT